The next 9 T cell receptor beta chains were all read from a single sample in a study of blood T cell repertoires in COVID-19. Method: immunoSEQ multiplex PCR; TCRdb's copy keeps in-frame clones and lacks some. The sample yields approximately 190,000 clones, about four fifths seen once. The specimen sequenced was peripheral blood. The source is a woman aged 55-70 years with COVID-19, enrolled during active disease.

This clone was counted only a few times. V gene TRBV6-2 or TRBV6-3 combines with J gene TRBJ1-1; D remains ambiguous. V lost 4 bases and J 11 bases, leaving 20 bases between the germline ends. The germline V gene has CDR1 MNHEY and CDR2 SVGEGT. This CDR3 is built from 14 residues. CDR3 DNA sequence: TGTGCCAGCAGTTTAACACGGGGTGGATCTTACGCTTTCTTT. Translating gives CASSLTRGGSYAFF.

The rearrangement joins TRBV2 to TRBJ1-5; no definite D call. Germline V gene sequence: CDR1 SNHLY, CDR2 FYNNEI. CDR3 length equals 15 residues. The V gene lost 2 bases and the J gene lost 10 bases, with 18 bases spanning the gap. The CDR3 DNA sequence: TGTGCCAGCAGTGAATTGGAGGGAAATAATTCCCCCCAGCATTTT. Translated, it gives CASSELEGNNSPQHF.

The chain combines TRBV10-3 with TRBJ2-2; 8 nucleotides line up with TRBD1. The CDR3 sequence is 15 residues long. V lost 8 bases to trimming and J lost 0 bases; unmatched junction nucleotides: 5. Germline lookup yields CDR1 ENHRY and CDR2 SYGVKD. For the CDR3, the DNA is TGTGCCATCGGAGACAGGGGCTCGAACACCGGGGAGCTGTTTTTT. Amino acid sequence: CAIGDRGSNTGELFF.

This chain connects TRBV2 to TRBJ1-1; 8 positions match TRBD1. There are 14 residues in the CDR3. The junction had 10 bases not matched to a gene; V was cut back by 2 bases and J by 11 bases. Germline CDR1 is SNHLY and CDR2 is FYNNEI. The CDR3 here is CASSEQGALRGAFF. The CDR3, as DNA: TGTGCCAGCAGTGAACAGGGGGCGCTTAGGGGGGCTTTCTTT.

The chain employs TRBV7-6 and TRBJ1-2, with D tentatively TRBD1 (5 bases). This CDR3 contains 15 residues. The ends were cut back, 5 bases at V and 4 bases at J, with 17 bases in the middle. Germline lookup yields CDR1 SGHVS and CDR2 FNYEAQ. In DNA form, the CDR3 reads TGTGCCAGCAGCGCAAGGGGCTCTGCGAGCTATGGCTACACCTTC. Amino acids: CASSARGSASYGYTF.

In DNA, the CDR3 is TGCGCCAGCAGCTTGGACCCAAGACGACAGGGGATAGATGGCTACACCTTC. Translated, it gives CASSLDPRRQGIDGYTF. The chain has TRBV5-1 and TRBJ1-2; 8 nucleotides align to TRBD1. The CDR3 extends over 17 amino acids. V was pared by 0 bases and J by 6 bases, with 13 bases of the junction left unmatched. From germline, CDR1 is SGHRS and CDR2 YFSETQ. The full variable domain, its missing parts supplied by reference TRBV5-1 and TRBJ1-2, is KAGVTQTPRYLIKTRGQQVTLSCSPISGHRSVSWYQQTPGQGLQFLFEYFSETQRNKGNFPGRFSGRQFSNSRSEMNVSTLELGDSALYLCASSLDPRRQGIDGYTFGSGTRLTVV.

This clone has only a few counts. The rearrangement uses TRBV6-2 or TRBV6-3 and TRBJ1-1; the D gene is possibly TRBD1 (6 bases). This CDR3 contains 14 residues. Trimming removed 6 bases from V and 0 bases from J, with 11 bases in between. Germline-derived CDR1 and CDR2 are MNHEY and SVGEGT. The CDR3 protein is CASSKGEMNTEAFF. Written as DNA, the CDR3 is TGTGCCAGCAGCAAGGGGGAAATGAACACTGAAGCTTTCTTT.

This clone has just a few counts. The CDR3 bases are TGTGCCAGCAGCTTTAGCGGGAGGGGAAGGTTCAATGAGCAGTTCTTC. It translates to CASSFSGRGRFNEQFF. J is TRBJ2-1 and V is TRBV11-3; 11 nucleotides line up with TRBD2. Germline lookup yields CDR1 SGHNT and CDR2 YENEEA. Trimming at V came to 3 bases and at J to 6 bases, leaving 7 bases not matched to a gene. The CDR3 is made up of 16 amino acids. The full variable domain, in which reference TRBV11-3 and TRBJ2-1 provide the parts outside the CDR3, is EAGVVQSPRYKIIEKKQPVAFWCNPISGHNTLYWYLQNLGQGPELLIRYENEEAVDDSQLPKDRFSAERLKGVDSTLKIQPAELGDSAVYLCASSFSGRGRFNEQFFGPGTRLTVL.

The CDR3 loop reads CASSFGQASTGNTIYF. CDR3 sequence (DNA): TGTGCCAGCTCATTTGGACAGGCGTCAACTGGAAACACCATATATTTT. This rearrangement joins TRBV18 to TRBJ1-3, with 7 bases matching TRBD1. Germline CDR1 reads KGHSH; CDR2 reads LQKENI. The CDR3 is 16 residues long. J lost 2 bases, V lost 5 bases, and 9 bases had no gene match.